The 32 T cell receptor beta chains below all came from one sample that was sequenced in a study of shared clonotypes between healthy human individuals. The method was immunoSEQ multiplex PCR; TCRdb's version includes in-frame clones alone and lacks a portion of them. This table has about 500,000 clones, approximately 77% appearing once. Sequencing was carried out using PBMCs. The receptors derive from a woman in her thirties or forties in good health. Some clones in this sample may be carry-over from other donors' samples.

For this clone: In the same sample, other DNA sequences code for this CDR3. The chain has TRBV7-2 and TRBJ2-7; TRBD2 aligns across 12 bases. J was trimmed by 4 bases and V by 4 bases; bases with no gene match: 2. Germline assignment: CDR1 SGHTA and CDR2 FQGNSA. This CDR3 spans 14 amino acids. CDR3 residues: CASSSTSGRYEQYF. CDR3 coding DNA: TGTGCCAGCAGCTCGACTAGCGGGAGATACGAGCAGTACTTC.

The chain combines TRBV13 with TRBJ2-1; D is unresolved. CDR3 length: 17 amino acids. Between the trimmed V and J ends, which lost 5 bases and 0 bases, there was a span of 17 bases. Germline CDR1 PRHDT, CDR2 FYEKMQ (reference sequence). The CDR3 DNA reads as TGTGCCAGCAGCCCTATGGCCGGAATAGGCTCCTACAATGAGCAGTTCTTC. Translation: CASSPMAGIGSYNEQFF.

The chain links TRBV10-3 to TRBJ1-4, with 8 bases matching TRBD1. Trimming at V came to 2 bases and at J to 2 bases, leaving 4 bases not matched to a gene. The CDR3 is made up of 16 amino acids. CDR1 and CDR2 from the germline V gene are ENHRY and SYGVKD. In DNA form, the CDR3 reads TGTGCCATCAGTGAGCAGGGGGCGCTTACTAATGAAAAACTGTTTTTT. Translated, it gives CAISEQGALTNEKLFF.

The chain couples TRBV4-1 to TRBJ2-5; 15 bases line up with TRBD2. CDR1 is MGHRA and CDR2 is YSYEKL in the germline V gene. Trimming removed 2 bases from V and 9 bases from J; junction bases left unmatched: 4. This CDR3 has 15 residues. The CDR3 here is CASSQLGLAGGPQYF. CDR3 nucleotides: TGCGCCAGCAGCCAACTCGGACTAGCGGGAGGGCCCCAGTACTTC.

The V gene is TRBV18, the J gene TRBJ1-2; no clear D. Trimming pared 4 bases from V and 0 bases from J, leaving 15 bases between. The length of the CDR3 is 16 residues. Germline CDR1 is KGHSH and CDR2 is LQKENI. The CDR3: CASSQLSSAANYGYTF. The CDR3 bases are TGTGCCAGCTCACAGCTGAGCAGCGCGGCTAACTATGGCTACACCTTC.

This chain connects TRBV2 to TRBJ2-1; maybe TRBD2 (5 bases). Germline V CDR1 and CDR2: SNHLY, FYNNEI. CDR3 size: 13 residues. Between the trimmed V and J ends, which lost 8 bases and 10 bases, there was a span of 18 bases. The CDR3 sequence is CASGSGVEREQFF. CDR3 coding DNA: TGTGCCAGCGGGAGTGGGGTCGAGCGGGAGCAGTTCTTC.

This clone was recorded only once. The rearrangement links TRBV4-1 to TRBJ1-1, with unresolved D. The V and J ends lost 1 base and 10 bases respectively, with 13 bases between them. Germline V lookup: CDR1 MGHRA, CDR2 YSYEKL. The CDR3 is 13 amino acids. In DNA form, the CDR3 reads TGCGCCAGCAGCCAAGGGTTATCGGTACGAGCTTTCTTT. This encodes CASSQGLSVRAFF.

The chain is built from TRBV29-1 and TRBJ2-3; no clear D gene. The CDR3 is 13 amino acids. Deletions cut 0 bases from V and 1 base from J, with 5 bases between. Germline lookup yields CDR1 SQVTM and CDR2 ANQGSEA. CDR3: CSVEDTRTDTQYF. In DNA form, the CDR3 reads TGCAGCGTTGAAGATACTCGCACAGATACGCAGTATTTT.

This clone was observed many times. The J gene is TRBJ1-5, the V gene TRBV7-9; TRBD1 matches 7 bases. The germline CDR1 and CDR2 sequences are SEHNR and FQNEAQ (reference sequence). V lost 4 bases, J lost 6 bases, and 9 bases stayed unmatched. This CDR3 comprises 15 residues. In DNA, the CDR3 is TGTGCCAGCAGCTCGGACAGGAGTTTTGTTCAGCCCCAGCATTTT. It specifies CASSSDRSFVQPQHF.

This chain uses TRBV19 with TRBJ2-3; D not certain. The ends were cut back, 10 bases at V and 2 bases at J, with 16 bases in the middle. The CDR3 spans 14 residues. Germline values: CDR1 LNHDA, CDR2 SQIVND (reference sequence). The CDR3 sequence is CATSLSRHTDTQYF. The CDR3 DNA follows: TGTGCCACCTCTTTGAGCCGTCACACAGATACGCAGTATTTT.

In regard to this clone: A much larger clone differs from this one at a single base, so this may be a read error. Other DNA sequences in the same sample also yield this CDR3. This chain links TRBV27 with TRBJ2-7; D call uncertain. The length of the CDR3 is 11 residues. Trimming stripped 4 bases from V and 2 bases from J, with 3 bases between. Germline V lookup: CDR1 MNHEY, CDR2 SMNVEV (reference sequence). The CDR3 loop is CASSSTYEQYF. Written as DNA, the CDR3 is TGTGCCAGCAGTTCTACCTACGAGCAGTACTTC.

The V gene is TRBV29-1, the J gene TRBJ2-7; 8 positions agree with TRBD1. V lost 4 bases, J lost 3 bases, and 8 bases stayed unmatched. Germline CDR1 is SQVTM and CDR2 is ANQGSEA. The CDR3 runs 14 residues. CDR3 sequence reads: CSVGATGANYEQYF. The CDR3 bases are TGCAGCGTTGGGGCGACAGGGGCCAACTACGAGCAGTACTTC.

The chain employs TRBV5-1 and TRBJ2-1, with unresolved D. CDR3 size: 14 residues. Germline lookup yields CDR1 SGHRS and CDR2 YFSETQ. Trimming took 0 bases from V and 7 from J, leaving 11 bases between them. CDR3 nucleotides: TGCGCCAGCAGCTTGGCTTCTAGTTGGAATGAGCAGTTCTTC. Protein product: CASSLASSWNEQFF.

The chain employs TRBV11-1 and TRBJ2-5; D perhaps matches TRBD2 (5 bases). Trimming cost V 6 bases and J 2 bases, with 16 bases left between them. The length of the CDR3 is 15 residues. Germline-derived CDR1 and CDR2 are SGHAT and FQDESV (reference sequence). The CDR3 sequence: CASRTSWGEQETQYF. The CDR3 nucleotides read TGTGCCAGCAGAACCTCCTGGGGAGAACAAGAGACCCAGTACTTC.

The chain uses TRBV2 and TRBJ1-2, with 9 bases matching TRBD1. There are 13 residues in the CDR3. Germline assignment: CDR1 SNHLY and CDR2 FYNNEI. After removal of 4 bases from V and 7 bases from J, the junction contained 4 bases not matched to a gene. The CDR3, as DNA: TGTGCCAGCAGTGCACAGGGGGCGGGTGGCTACACCTTC. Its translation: CASSAQGAGGYTF.

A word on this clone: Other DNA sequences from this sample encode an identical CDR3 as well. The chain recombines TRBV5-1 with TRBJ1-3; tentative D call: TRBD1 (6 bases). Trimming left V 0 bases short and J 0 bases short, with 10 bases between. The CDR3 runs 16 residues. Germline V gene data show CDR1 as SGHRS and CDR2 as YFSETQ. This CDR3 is CASSLEGGPSGNTIYF. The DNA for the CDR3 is TGCGCCAGCAGCTTGGAGGGGGGTCCCTCTGGAAACACCATATATTTT.

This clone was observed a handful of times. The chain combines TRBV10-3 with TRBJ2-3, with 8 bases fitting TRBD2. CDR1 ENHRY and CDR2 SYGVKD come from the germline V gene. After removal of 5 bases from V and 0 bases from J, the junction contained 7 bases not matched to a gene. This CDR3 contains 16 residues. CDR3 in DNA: TGTGCCATCAGTAAAGGGCTAGCGGGTAGCACAGATACGCAGTATTTT. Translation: CAISKGLAGSTDTQYF.

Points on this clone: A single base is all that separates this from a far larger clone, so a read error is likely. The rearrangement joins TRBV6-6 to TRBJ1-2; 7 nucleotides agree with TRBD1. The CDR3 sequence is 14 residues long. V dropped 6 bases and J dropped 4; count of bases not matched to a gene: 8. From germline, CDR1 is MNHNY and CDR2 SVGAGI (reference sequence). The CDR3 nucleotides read TGTGCCAGCAGCACCACAGGGGTTAGCTATGGCTACACCTTC. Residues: CASSTTGVSYGYTF.

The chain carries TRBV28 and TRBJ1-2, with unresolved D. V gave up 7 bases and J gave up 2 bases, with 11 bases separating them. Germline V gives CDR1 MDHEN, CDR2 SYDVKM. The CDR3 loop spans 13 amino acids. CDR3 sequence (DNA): TGTGCCAGCACCGCGTGGGGAAACTATGGCTACACCTTC. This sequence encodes CASTAWGNYGYTF.

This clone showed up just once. The CDR3 loop reads CASSIGTSDANEQFF. In nucleotides, the CDR3 is TGTGCCAGTAGTATTGGGACTAGCGATGCAAATGAGCAGTTCTTC. This chain connects TRBV19 to TRBJ2-1; TRBD2 aligns across 10 bases. The CDR3 spans 15 residues. Germline lookup yields CDR1 LNHDA and CDR2 SQIVND (reference sequence). Unmatched junction bases numbered 6, after V lost 3 bases and J lost 7 bases.

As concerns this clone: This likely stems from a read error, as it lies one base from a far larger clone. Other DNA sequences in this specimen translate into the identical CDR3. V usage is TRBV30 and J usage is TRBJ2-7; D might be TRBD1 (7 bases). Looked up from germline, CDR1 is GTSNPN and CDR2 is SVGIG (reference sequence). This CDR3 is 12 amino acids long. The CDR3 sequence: CAWSPSRGEQYF. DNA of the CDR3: TGTGCCTGGAGTCCCTCCAGGGGGGAGCAGTACTTT.

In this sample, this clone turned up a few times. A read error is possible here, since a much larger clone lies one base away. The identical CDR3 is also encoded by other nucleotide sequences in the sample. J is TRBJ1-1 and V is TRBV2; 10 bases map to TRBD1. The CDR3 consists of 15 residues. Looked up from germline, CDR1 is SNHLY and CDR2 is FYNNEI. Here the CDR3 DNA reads TGTGCCAGCAGTGAATGGGACAGGGGCTCTCCTGAAGCCTTCTTT. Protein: CASSEWDRGSPEAFF.

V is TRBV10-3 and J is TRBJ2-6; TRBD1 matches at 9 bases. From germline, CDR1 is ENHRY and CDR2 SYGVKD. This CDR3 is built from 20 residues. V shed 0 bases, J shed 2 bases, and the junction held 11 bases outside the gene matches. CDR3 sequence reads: CAISESTGTGWLAGANVLTF. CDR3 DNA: TGTGCCATCAGTGAGTCAACAGGGACAGGGTGGTTGGCTGGGGCCAACGTCCTGACTTTC.

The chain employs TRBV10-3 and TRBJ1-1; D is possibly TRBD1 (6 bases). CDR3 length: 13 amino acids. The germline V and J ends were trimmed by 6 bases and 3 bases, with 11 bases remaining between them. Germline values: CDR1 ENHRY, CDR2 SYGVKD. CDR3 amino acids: CAIREDRYTEAFF. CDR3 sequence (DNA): TGTGCCATCAGGGAGGACAGATACACTGAAGCTTTCTTT.

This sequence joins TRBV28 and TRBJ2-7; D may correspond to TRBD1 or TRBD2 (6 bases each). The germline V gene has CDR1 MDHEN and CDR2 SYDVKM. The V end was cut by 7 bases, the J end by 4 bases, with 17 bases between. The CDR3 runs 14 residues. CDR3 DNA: TGTGCCAGCAAAGGGCAGGTAGGGGGGTACGAGCAGTACTTC. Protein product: CASKGQVGGYEQYF.

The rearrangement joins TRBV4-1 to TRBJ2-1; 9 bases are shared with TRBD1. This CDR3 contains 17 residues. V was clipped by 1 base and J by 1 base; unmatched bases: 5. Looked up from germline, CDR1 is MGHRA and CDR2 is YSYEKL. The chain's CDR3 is CASSQAGGQGSYNEQFF. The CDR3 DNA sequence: TGCGCCAGCAGCCAAGCCGGAGGACAGGGGTCCTACAATGAGCAGTTCTTC.

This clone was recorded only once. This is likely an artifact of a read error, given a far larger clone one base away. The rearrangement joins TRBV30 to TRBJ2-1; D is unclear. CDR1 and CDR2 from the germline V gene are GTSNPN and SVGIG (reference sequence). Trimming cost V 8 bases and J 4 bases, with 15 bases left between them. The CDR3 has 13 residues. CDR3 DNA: TGTGCCCGTACAAGGGCTAGTTACAATGAGCAGTTCTTC. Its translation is CARTRASYNEQFF.

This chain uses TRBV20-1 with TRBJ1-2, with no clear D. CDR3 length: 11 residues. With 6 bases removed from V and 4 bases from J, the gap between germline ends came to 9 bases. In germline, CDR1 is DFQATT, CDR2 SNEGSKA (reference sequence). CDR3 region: CSAMGIYGYTF. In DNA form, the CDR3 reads TGCAGTGCCATGGGAATCTATGGCTACACCTTC.

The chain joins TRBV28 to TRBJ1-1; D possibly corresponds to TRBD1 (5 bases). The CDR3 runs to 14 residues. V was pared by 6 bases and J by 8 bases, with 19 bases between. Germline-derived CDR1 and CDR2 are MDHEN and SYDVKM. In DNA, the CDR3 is TGTGCCAGCAGAACTTTGGTCGGGTCAGGGGAAGCTTTCTTT. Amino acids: CASRTLVGSGEAFF.

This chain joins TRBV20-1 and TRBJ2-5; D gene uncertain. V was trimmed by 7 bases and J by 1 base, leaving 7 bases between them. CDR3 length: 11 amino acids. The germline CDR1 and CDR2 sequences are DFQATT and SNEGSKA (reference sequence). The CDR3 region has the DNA TGCAGTGGGACCCTCCAAGAGACCCAGTACTTC. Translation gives CSGTLQETQYF.

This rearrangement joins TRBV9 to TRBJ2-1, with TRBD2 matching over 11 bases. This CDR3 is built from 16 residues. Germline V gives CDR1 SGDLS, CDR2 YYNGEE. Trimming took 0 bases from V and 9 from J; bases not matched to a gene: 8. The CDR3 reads CASSVGLAGRGGEQFF. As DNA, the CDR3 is TGTGCCAGCAGCGTAGGACTAGCGGGAAGGGGCGGTGAGCAGTTCTTC.

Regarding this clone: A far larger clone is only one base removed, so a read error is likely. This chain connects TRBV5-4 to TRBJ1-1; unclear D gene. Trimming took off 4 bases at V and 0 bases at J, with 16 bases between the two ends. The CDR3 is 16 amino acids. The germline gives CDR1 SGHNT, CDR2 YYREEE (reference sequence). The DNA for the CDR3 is TGTGCCAGCAGCCTCGAGGTAGATAAAATGAACACTGAAGCTTTCTTT. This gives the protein CASSLEVDKMNTEAFF.